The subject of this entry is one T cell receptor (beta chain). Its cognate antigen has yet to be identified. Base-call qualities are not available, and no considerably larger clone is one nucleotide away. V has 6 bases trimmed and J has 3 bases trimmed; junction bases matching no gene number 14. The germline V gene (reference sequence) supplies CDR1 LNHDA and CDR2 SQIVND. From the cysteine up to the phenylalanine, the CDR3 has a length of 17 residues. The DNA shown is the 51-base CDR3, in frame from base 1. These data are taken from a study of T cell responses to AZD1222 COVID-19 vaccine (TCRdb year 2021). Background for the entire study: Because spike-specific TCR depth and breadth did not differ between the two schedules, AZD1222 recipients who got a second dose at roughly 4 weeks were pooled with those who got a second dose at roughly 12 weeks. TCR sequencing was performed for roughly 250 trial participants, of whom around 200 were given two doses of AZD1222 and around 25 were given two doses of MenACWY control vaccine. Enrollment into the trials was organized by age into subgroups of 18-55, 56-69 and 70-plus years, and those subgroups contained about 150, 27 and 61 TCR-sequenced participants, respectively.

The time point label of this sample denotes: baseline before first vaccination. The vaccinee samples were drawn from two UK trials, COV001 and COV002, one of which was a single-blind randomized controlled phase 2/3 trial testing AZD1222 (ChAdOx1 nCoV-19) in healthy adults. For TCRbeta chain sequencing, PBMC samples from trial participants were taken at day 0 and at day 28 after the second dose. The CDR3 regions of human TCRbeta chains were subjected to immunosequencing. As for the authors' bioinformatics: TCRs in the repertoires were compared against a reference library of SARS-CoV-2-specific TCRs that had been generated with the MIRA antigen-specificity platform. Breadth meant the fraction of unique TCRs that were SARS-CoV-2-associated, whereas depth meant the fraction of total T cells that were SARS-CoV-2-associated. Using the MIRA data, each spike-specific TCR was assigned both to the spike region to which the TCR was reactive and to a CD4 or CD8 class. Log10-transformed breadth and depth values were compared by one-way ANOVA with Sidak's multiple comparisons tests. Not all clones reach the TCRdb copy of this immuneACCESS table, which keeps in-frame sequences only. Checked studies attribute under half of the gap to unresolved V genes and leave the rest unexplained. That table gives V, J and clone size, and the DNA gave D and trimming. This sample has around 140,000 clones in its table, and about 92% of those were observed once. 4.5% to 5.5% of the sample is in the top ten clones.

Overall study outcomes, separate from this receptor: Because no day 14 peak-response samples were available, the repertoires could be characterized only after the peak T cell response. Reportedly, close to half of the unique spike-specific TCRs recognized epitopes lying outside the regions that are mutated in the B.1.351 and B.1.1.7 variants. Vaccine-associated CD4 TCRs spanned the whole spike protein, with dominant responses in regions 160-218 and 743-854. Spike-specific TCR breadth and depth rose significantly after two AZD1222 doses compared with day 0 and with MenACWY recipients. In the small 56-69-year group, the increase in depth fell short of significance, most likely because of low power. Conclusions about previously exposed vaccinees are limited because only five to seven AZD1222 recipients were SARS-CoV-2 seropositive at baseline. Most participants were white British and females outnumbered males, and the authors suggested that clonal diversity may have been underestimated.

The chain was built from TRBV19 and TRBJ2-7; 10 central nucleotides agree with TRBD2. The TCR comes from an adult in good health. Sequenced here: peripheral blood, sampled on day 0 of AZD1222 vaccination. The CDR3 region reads CASSQGFTGTSDYEQYF. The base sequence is TGTGCCAGTAGCCAGGGGTTTACCGGGACTAGCGACTACGAGCAGTACTTC.